Presented here are 9 T cell receptor beta chains from one specimen sequenced in a study of shared clonotypes between healthy human individuals. The naive CD8 population came from CD45RO-negative cells selected for CCR7, without terminally differentiated effector memory CD45RA+ cells. The table came from immunoSEQ multiplex PCR; TCRdb's copy has only in-frame clones and leaves some out. The sample includes about 2.1 million clones, more than 85% seen only once; the top ten take more than 1.5%. Sequences were obtained from naive CD8+ T cells from PBMCs. The source is a man aged 18 to 29 in good health. Some clones in this sample may be carry-over from other donors' samples.

V gene TRBV7-9 combines with J gene TRBJ2-7, with D tentatively TRBD2 (5 bases). V was clipped by 7 bases and J by 1 base, with 14 bases between them. This CDR3 spans 14 amino acids. Germline CDR1 is SEHNR and CDR2 is FQNEAQ (reference sequence). CDR3: CASTSGTDSYEQYF. The CDR3 nucleotides are TGTGCCAGCACCTCGGGAACCGATTCCTACGAGCAGTACTTC.

The J gene is TRBJ2-7, the V gene TRBV7-9; tentative D call: TRBD1 (5 bases). CDR1 and CDR2 from the germline V gene are SEHNR and FQNEAQ (reference sequence). This CDR3 contains 15 residues. The V gene lost 5 bases and the J gene lost 3 bases, with 17 bases spanning the gap. Here the CDR3 reads CASSPHPAGIYEQYF. The DNA for the CDR3 is TGTGCCAGCAGCCCTCACCCGGCAGGGATCTACGAGCAGTACTTC.

The rearrangement uses TRBV10-3 and TRBJ2-1; D gene uncertain. Germline-derived CDR1 and CDR2 are ENHRY and SYGVKD. V lost 2 bases and J 5 bases, leaving 10 bases between the germline ends. This CDR3 contains 14 residues. In DNA, the CDR3 is TGTGCCATCAGTGAGCCAGCTGGGGACAATGAGCAGTTCTTC. This translates into CAISEPAGDNEQFF.

This clone showed up just a few times. The chain carries TRBV5-4 and TRBJ1-2; perhaps TRBD1 as D (6 bases). Germline loops: CDR1 SGHNT, CDR2 YYREEE (reference sequence). Trimming left V 1 base short and J 4 bases short, with 20 bases between. This CDR3 comprises 17 residues. The chain's CDR3 is CASSLRGAHAGSYGYTF. For the CDR3, the DNA is TGTGCCAGCAGCTTGCGGGGGGCTCACGCAGGGAGCTATGGCTACACCTTC.

This clone is a singleton in its sample. The gene calls are TRBV10-1 and TRBJ1-2; D ambiguous. V was clipped by 8 bases and J by 2 bases, with 18 bases between them. This CDR3 has 15 amino acids. Germline CDR1 and CDR2: WNHNN and SYGVQD (reference sequence). In nucleotides, the CDR3 is TGCGCCAGCTGGGTCGGCGAGGGAGGGAACTATGGCTACACCTTC. It yields the protein CASWVGEGGNYGYTF.

The J gene is TRBJ2-5, the V gene TRBV10-3, with 9 bases identical to TRBD2. V trimming: 4 bases; J trimming: 1 base; junction bases outside the gene matches: 4. The germline gives CDR1 ENHRY, CDR2 SYGVKD. The CDR3 has 15 residues. CDR3 sequence (DNA): TGTGCCATCAGTGGAGTTAGCGGGAGCCAAGAGACCCAGTACTTC. Protein product: CAISGVSGSQETQYF.

V gene TRBV27 combines with J gene TRBJ2-7; the match to TRBD2 covers 11 bases. V dropped 5 bases and J dropped 12; count of bases not matched to a gene: 18. The CDR3 covers 16 residues. Germline V gene sequence: CDR1 MNHEY, CDR2 SMNVEV (reference sequence). The CDR3 DNA reads as TGTGCCAGCAGTGCCGATCGGGGGACTAGCGGCACCTTTCTGTACTTC. Its translation: CASSADRGTSGTFLYF.

The CDR3 nucleotides read TGTGCCAGCAGTTACTCAGGGTACCAAGAGACCCAGTACTTC. Protein sequence: CASSYSGYQETQYF. The rearrangement uses TRBV6-5 and TRBJ2-5; D is ambiguous. V lost 0 bases, J lost 0 bases, and 5 bases lay in between. Germline loops: CDR1 MNHEY, CDR2 SVGAGI. This CDR3 comprises 14 residues.

The V and J genes are TRBV4-1 and TRBJ2-3; TRBD2 agrees at 9 bases. The germline V gene encodes CDR1 MGHRA and CDR2 YSYEKL. With 3 bases clipped from V and 2 bases from J, the junction kept 6 bases outside the gene matches. The CDR3 runs to 16 residues. CDR3 residues: CASSHIRLADTDTQYF. The DNA for the CDR3 is TGCGCCAGCAGCCATATCAGACTAGCGGACACAGATACGCAGTATTTT.